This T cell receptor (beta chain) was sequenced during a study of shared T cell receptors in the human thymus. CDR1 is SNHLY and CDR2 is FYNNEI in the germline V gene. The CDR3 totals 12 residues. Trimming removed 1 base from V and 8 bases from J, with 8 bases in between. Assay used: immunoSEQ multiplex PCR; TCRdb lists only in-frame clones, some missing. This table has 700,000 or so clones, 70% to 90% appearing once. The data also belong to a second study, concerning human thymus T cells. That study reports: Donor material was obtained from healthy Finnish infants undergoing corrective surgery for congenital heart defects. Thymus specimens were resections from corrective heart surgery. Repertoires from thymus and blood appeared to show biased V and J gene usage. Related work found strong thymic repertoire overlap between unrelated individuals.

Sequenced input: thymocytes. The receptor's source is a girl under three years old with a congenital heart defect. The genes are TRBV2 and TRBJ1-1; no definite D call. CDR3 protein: CASSEGQSEAFF. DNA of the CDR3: TGTGCCAGCAGTGAAGGCCAGTCGGAAGCTTTCTTT.